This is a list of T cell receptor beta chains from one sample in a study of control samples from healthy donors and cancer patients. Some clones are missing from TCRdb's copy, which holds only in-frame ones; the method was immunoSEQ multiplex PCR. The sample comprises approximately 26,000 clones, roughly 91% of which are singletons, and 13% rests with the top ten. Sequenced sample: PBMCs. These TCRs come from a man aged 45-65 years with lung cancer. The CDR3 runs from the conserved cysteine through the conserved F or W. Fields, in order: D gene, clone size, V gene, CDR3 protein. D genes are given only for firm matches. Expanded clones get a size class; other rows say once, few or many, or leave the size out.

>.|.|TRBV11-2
CASSFGQTNEKLFF
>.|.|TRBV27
CASSSSRNSYEQYF
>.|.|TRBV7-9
CASSSTEGGNQPQHF
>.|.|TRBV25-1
CASSEGTTTNEKLFF
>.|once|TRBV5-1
CASSLDSRYEQYF
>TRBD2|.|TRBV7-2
CASSSNAGGLDNEQFF
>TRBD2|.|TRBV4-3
CASSQDLPLAGGPNTQYF
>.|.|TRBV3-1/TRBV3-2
CASSRISTDGYTF
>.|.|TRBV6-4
CASSDTNHSPLHF
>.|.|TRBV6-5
CASSRPATDTQYF
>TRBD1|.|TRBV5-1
CARWKGSTLGQTFAPLYEQYF
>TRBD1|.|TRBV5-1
CASSQEGAQPQHF
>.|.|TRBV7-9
CASSLAGGPAFF
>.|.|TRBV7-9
CASSYGTDPRNEQFF
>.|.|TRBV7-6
CASSLGGGGNYGYTF
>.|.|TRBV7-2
CASSLGAGMGQRGAFF
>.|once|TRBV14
CASSQDWGNTEAFF
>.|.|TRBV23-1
CARVDYEQYF
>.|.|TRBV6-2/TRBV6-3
CASSYNRGATDTQYF
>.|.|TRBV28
CASNLPRGYGYTF
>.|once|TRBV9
CASGDYEQYF
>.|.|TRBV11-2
CASSLGGSGNTIYF
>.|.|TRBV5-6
CASSPRNYGYTF
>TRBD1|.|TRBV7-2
CASSPGQNSGNTIYF
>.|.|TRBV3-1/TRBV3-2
CASSPPGRGRSFF
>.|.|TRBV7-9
CASSLESAYGYTF
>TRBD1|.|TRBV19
CASSIRPGQVYEQYF
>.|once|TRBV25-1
CASSESKTGDYGYTF
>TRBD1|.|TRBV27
CASRLGQGETYEQYF
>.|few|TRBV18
CASSPGKRATEAFF
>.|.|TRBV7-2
CASSPGLGGTGELFF
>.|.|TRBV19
CASSVRLGNTEAFF
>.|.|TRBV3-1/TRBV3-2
CASSHLAISFYNEQFF
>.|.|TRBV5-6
CASSLQETQYF
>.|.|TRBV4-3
CASSQDGPGLTEAFF
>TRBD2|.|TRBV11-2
CASSSGTSLEKDTQYF
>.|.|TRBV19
CASSKSTIGSSPDYNEQFF
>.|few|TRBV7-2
CASSLVLKTGELFF
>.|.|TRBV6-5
CASKLQGSSGNTIYF
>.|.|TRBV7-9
CASSPTGNTEAFF
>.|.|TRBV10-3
CAISARDNSYEQYF
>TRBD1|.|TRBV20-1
CSASGTGGADTQYF
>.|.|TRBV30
CAWSRALVSQGNTEAFF
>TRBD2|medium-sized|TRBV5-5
CASSSSLRTSGASRLYEQYF
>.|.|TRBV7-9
CASSLGTAEETQYF
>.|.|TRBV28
CASSLSSGANVLTF
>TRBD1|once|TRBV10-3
CAISEPANGQGPKYF
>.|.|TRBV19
CASSIRGEGAEAFF
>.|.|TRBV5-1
CASSLGGREATQYF
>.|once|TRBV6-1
CASSERGQPSQPQHF
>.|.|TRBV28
CASSSHQNTEAFF
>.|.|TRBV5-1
CASSLASGTTGELFF
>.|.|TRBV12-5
CASGLERQASETQYF
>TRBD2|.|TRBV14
CASRPTSGNYNTQYF
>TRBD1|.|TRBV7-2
CASSSSGTGSYGYTF
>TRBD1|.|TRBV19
CASRETGGLPQHF
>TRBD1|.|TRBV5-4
CASSRRQGVYGYTF
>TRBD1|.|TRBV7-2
CASNDGDSYGYTF
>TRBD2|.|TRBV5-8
CASSRLAEDTQYF